What follows describes a single TCR beta chain. V was cut by 0 bases and J by 0 bases, with 10 bases left in between. Germline V gives CDR1 MNHNS, CDR2 SASEGT. This CDR3 is 16 amino acids long. This record comes from a study of blood T cell repertoires in COVID-19. Some clones are missing from TCRdb's copy, which holds only in-frame ones; the method was immunoSEQ multiplex PCR. This table has some 96,000 clones, about 89% appearing once. Sequences were obtained from peripheral blood. The source of this sequence is a man in his fifties with acute or convalescent COVID-19. This chain connects TRBV6-1 to TRBJ2-3; possibly TRBD1 for D (5 bases). The CDR3 region has the DNA TGTGCCAGCAGTGAAGCGGGGCCGCCTAGCACAGATACGCAGTATTTT. Its translation is CASSEAGPPSTDTQYF.